The clone carrying this T cell receptor (beta chain) was found once. The antigen is unknown. This CDR3 has 13 amino acids. Germline V gives CDR1 SQVTM, CDR2 ANQGSEA. Trimming took 3 bases from V and 1 from J; bases not matched to a gene: 2. The Oncomine TCR Beta short-read assay sequenced DNA from cultured CD4+ T cells. TCRdb reanalysed the PCR reads using MiXCR and keeps one entry per CDR3 protein. Of about 12,000 distinct CDR3 sequences listed, approximately 53% are singletons. Treatment here: roughly ten-day PBMC culture with coronavirus spike peptide pools or control peptides (ViraFEST assay). This specimen comes from a study of vaccination and CD4 T cells after COVID-19.

Material for sequencing was CD4+ T cells from blood, cultured in vitro. This chain uses TRBV29-1 with TRBJ1-2, with 7 bases identical to TRBD1. The origin of this receptor is a human donor who had recovered from COVID-19. The DNA of the CDR3 is TGCAGCGTTGAGACAGGGAATAACTATGGCTACACCTTC. It specifies CSVETGNNYGYTF. Filled out from reference TRBV29-1 and TRBJ1-2, the complete variable domain reads SAVISQKPSRDICQRGTSLTIQCQVDSQVTMMFWYRQQPGQSLTLIATANQGSEATYESGFVIDKFPISRPNLTFSTLTVSNMSPEDSSIYLCSVETGNNYGYTFGSGTRLTVV.